The 12 T cell receptor beta chains in this list originate from one sample, sequenced in a study of cytomegalovirus exposure and HLA in healthy donors. The PCR had 60 Vbeta and 13 Jbeta primers. Here immunoSEQ multiplex PCR was the method, and the copy in TCRdb shows in-frame clones only, minus some. The repertoire holds about 130,000 clones, 65% to 80% seen once, with roughly 13% in the top ten. Sequenced: PBMCs. The receptors originated from a woman between 40 and 50 years old in good health and CMV-seropositive.

The CDR3 DNA is TGCGCCAGCAGCTTTTCGTTGACAGGGTCCGATGAGCAGTTCTTC. It codes for CASSFSLTGSDEQFF. This rearrangement joins TRBV4-1 to TRBJ2-1; 7 positions agree with TRBD1. The CDR3 sequence is 15 residues long. The trim removed 5 bases at V and 8 bases at J, leaving 12 bases unmatched. Per germline, CDR1 MGHRA and CDR2 YSYEKL.

The chain combines TRBV5-4 with TRBJ2-7; 16 bases map to TRBD2. V lost 1 base and J lost 2; bases outside the gene matches: 6. Germline CDR1 SGHNT, CDR2 YYREEE (reference sequence). This CDR3 spans 18 amino acids. The DNA for the CDR3 is TGTGCCAGCAGCTTGTTGGGACTAGCGGGAGGGCCGCCCTACGAGCAGTACTTC. It translates to CASSLLGLAGGPPYEQYF.

V gene TRBV7-2 combines with J gene TRBJ2-1; TRBD1 aligns across 8 bases. The V and J ends lost 8 bases and 0 bases, in that order; junction bases with no gene match: 3. CDR1 and CDR2 from the germline V gene are SGHTA and FQGNSA. CDR3 length equals 14 residues. CDR3 DNA sequence: TGTGCCAGCCATGGACAGGGCTCCTACAATGAGCAGTTCTTC. The encoded protein is CASHGQGSYNEQFF.

The V call is TRBV7-2, the J call TRBJ2-3, with 7 positions matching TRBD1. The CDR3 extends over 15 amino acids. Germline CDR1 and CDR2: SGHTA and FQGNSA. Trimming cost V 2 bases and J 0 bases; bases outside gene matches: 2. In nucleotides, the CDR3 is TGTGCCAGCAGCTTACAGGACAGGAGCACAGATACGCAGTATTTT. Encoded protein: CASSLQDRSTDTQYF.

There are a few counts of this clone. This chain joins TRBV10-3 and TRBJ2-1; 8 bases match TRBD2. CDR3 size: 13 residues. Unmatched junction bases numbered 8, after V lost 3 bases and J lost 13 bases. CDR1 is ENHRY, CDR2 SYGVKD, per germline. The CDR3 sequence is CAISDRDSGTQFF. CDR3 nucleotides: TGTGCCATCAGTGATAGGGATAGCGGGACTCAGTTCTTC.

Points on this clone: This same CDR3 is encoded by further DNA sequences in the sample. This chain joins TRBV5-1 and TRBJ2-5; 8 nucleotides align to TRBD2. Germline assignment: CDR1 SGHRS and CDR2 YFSETQ. V was clipped by 2 bases and J by 5 bases; unmatched bases: 8. The CDR3 is 15 amino acids. CDR3 sequence reads: CASSFLAGVRETQYF. The CDR3 DNA reads as TGCGCCAGCAGCTTTCTAGCGGGCGTCCGGGAGACCCAGTACTTC.

The chain carries TRBV6-5 and TRBJ1-4; tentatively, D is TRBD1 (6 bases). Trimming removed 6 bases from V and 0 bases from J, with 8 bases in between. The CDR3 runs to 14 residues. Germline-derived CDR1 and CDR2 are MNHEY and SVGAGI. The DNA of the CDR3 is TGTGCCAGCAGCCCAGGGGCAACTAATGAAAAACTGTTTTTT. Translated: CASSPGATNEKLFF.

The rearrangement joins TRBV18 to TRBJ1-1; D is ambiguous. The CDR3 covers 11 residues. Germline V CDR1 and CDR2: KGHSH, LQKENI. V lost 6 bases and J 6 bases, leaving 8 bases between the germline ends. Here the CDR3 reads CASSQTAEAFF. CDR3 bases: TGTGCCAGCTCCCAAACGGCTGAAGCTTTCTTT.

This chain uses TRBV4-1 with TRBJ2-2; TRBD1 might be the D (5 bases). The CDR3 is 13 amino acids. The V gene lost 3 bases and the J gene lost 5 bases, with 7 bases spanning the gap. CDR1 and CDR2 (germline): MGHRA, YSYEKL. CDR3 protein: CASSQQGTGELFF. The CDR3 region has the DNA TGCGCCAGCAGCCAGCAGGGAACCGGGGAGCTGTTTTTT.

The V call is TRBV2, the J call TRBJ1-2; 7 bases are shared with TRBD1. Germline V gives CDR1 SNHLY, CDR2 FYNNEI. The CDR3 length is 14 residues. V lost 6 bases to trimming and J lost 4 bases; unmatched junction nucleotides: 8. The CDR3 DNA sequence: TGTGCCAGCAGCGTTACAGGGGAGGCCTATGGCTACACCTTC. This gives the protein CASSVTGEAYGYTF.

The chain recombines TRBV6-1 with TRBJ2-5; D is undetermined. Trimming took off 0 bases at V and 3 bases at J, with 8 bases between the two ends. Germline lookup yields CDR1 MNHNS and CDR2 SASEGT. The CDR3 is made up of 14 amino acids. The CDR3 is CASSEARREETQYF. The DNA for the CDR3 is TGTGCCAGCAGTGAAGCGCGACGGGAAGAGACCCAGTACTTC.

The J gene is TRBJ2-2, the V gene TRBV19, with 10 bases identical to TRBD2. CDR3 length: 16 residues. J was trimmed by 3 bases and V by 5 bases; bases with no gene match: 6. Germline V gene sequence: CDR1 LNHDA, CDR2 SQIVND (reference sequence). CDR3 sequence: CASSSVSGRYTGELFF. CDR3 sequence (DNA): TGTGCCAGTAGTTCTGTTAGCGGGAGGTACACCGGGGAGCTGTTTTTT.